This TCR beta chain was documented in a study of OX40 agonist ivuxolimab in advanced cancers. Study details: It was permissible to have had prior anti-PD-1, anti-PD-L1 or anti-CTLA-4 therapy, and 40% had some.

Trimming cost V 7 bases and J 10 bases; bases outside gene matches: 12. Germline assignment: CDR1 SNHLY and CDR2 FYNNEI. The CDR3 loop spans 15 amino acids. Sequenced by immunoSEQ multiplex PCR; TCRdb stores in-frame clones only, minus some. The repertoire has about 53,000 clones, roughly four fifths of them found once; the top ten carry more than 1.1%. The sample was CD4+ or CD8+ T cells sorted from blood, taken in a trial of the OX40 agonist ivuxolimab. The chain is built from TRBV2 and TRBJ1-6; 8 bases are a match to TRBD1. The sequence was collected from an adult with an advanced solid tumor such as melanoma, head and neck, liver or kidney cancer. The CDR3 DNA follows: TGTGCCAGCACGGGGGGCAGGGGGCGAGGATCACCCCTCCACTTT. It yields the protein CASTGGRGRGSPLHF.